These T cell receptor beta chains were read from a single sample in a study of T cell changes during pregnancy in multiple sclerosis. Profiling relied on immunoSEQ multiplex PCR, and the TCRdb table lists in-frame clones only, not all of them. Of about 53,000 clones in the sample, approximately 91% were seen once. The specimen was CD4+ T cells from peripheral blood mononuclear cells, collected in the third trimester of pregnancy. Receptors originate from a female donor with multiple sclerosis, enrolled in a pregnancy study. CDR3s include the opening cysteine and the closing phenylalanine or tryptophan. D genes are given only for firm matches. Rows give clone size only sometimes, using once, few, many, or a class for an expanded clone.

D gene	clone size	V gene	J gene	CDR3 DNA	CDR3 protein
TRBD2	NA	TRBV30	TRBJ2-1	TGTGCCTGGAGTAAAGGACTAGCGGGGGCCCTGATGAATGAGCAGTTCTTC	CAWSKGLAGALMNEQFF
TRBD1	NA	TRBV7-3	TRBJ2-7	TGTGCCAGCAGCTCCGGACAGGGGGGGACAGAGCAGTACTTC	CASSSGQGGTEQYF
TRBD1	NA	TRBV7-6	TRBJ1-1	TGTGCCAGCAGCTTAGACAGGGGAAGCGCTGAAGCTTTCTTT	CASSLDRGSAEAFF
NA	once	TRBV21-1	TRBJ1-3	TGTGCCAGCAGCAAGTTTTCCACCTCGGTTAGGGAGGCTGGAAACACCATATATTTT	CASSKFSTSVREAGNTIYF
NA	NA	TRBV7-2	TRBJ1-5	TGTGCCAGCAGCTCGACAGGCGGCAATCAGCCCCAGCATTTT	CASSSTGGNQPQHF
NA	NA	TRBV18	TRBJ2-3	TGTGCCAGCTCACCTAATAGAGATACGCAGTATTTT	CASSPNRDTQYF
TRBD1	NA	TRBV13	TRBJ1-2	TGTGCCAGCAGCCTAGGACAGGCGACTAACTATGGCTACACCTTC	CASSLGQATNYGYTF
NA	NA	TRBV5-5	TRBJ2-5	TGTGCCAGCAGCCCAGAAAGGGGGGAGACCCAGTACTTC	CASSPERGETQYF
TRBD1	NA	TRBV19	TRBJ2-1	TGTGCCAGTCGGGACAGGGGATCAAACAATGAGCAGTTCTTC	CASRDRGSNNEQFF
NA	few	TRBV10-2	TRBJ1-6	TGCGCCAGCAGTGAGTCGGCAAGCTCCTATAATTCACCCCTCCACTTT	CASSESASSYNSPLHF
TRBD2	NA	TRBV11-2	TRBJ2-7	TGTGCCAGCAGCTTAAGTGCGGGGGGATCCTACGAGCAGTACTTC	CASSLSAGGSYEQYF
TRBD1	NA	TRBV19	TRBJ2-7	TGTGCCAGTAGACGACAGGGGGCCTACGAGCAGTACTTC	CASRRQGAYEQYF
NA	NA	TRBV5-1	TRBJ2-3	TGCGCCAGCAGCCCTTGGGGTCCTTCAAGGGGGTCTAGCACAGATACGCAGTATTTT	CASSPWGPSRGSSTDTQYF
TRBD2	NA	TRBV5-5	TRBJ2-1	TGTGCCAGCAGCAAAAGGACTAGCGGGGGGGCCTACAATGAGCAGTTCTTC	CASSKRTSGGAYNEQFF
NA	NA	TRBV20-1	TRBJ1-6	TGCAGTGCTGGCAGGAATTCACCCCTCCACTTT	CSAGRNSPLHF
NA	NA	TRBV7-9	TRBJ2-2	TGTGCCAGCAGCTTAGAGTCGGCAGGGACCGGGGAGCTGTTTTTT	CASSLESAGTGELFF
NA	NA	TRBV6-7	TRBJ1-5	TGTGCCAGCAGTTACTCGAATTCGGGGGGTTATAGCAATCAGCCCCAGCATTTT	CASSYSNSGGYSNQPQHF
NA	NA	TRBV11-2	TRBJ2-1	TGTGCCAGCAGCTTGAGTACCGGGGGAAGCTCCTACAATGAGCAGTTCTTC	CASSLSTGGSSYNEQFF
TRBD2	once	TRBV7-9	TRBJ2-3	TGTGCCAGCAGCGAAGGGGTGGAGCGGGGAAACACAGATACGCAGTATTTT	CASSEGVERGNTDTQYF
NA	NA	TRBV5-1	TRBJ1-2	TGCGCCAGCAGCTCACAGGGAGACTATGGCTACACCTTC	CASSSQGDYGYTF
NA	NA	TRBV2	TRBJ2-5	TGTGCCAGCAGTGGGCCCCAAGAGGCCCAGTACTTC	CASSGPQEAQYF
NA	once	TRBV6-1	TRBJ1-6	TGTGCCAGCAGGGAGGTGGACAATTCACCCCTCCACTTT	CASREVDNSPLHF
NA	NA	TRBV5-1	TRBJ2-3	TGCGCCAGCAGCTTCGAAATTCAGGTTGGAGATACGCAGTATTTT	CASSFEIQVGDTQYF
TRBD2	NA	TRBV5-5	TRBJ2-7	TGTGCCAGCAGCCAGGACCAGGGACTACTGTACGAGCAGTACTTC	CASSQDQGLLYEQYF
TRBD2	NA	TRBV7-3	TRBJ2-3	TGTGCCAGCGGAAAGGCGGGGGGAACAGATACGCAGTATTTT	CASGKAGGTDTQYF
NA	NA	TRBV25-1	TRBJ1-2	TGTGCCAGCAGTCCCCTTGAGGGCTATGGCTACACCTTC	CASSPLEGYGYTF
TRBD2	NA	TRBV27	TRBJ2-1	TGTGCCAGCAGGGACTCGGGGGGAAGCTCCTACAATGAGCAGTTCTTC	CASRDSGGSSYNEQFF
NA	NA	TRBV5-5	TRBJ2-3	TGTGCCAGCAGCTTGTACAGGGCAGGCACAGATACGCAGTATTTT	CASSLYRAGTDTQYF
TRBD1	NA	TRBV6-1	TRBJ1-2	TGTGCCAGCAGTGAGGACAGGGCTTCTGGCTACACCTTC	CASSEDRASGYTF
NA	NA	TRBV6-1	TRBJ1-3	TGTGCCAGCAGTGAATCTGGGAGGTCTGGAAACACCATATATTTT	CASSESGRSGNTIYF
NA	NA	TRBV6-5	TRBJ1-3	TGTGCCAGCAGAGTACAAAGCTCTGGAAACACCATATATTTT	CASRVQSSGNTIYF
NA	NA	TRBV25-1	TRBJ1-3	TGTGCCAGCCAAGGCACCCAACGGGTATCTGGAAACACCATATATTTT	CASQGTQRVSGNTIYF
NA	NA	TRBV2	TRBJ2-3	TGTGCCAGCAGTGCTTTAACAGATACGCAGTATTTT	CASSALTDTQYF
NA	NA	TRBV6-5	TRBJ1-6	TGTGCCAGCAGTTACTCGACGGGTTCACCCCTCCACTTT	CASSYSTGSPLHF
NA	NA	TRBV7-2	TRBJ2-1	TGTGCCAGCAGCCTACTCAGGCTTGAGCAGTTCTTC	CASSLLRLEQFF
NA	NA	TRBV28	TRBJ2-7	TGTGCCAGCAGTGACCCACGGGGGACCTACGAGCAGTACTTC	CASSDPRGTYEQYF
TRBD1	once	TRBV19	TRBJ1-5	TGTGCCAGTAGTATCAGGGGGCCCCCCCCACCCCAGCATTTT	CASSIRGPPPPQHF
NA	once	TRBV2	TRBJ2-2	TGTGCCAGCAGCAGAGGCGGGGCCGGGGAGCTGTTTTTT	CASSRGGAGELFF
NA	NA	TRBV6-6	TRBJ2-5	TGTGCCAGCAGTTACGAATTGGGCTGGGAGACCCAGTACTTC	CASSYELGWETQYF
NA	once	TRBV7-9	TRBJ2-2	TGTGCCAGCAGCTTAGAACTTCGGCTGTTTTTT	CASSLELRLFF
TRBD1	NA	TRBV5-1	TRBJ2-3	TGCGCCAGCAGCCGGGACAGGAGCACAGATACGCAGTATTTT	CASSRDRSTDTQYF
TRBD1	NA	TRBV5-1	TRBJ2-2	TGCGCCAGCAGCTCCTCCGGGACAGGGAACACCGGGGAGCTGTTTTTT	CASSSSGTGNTGELFF
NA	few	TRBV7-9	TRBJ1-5	TGTGCCAGCAGCTTAGGAGCTTCGAAACATCAGCCCCAGCATTTT	CASSLGASKHQPQHF